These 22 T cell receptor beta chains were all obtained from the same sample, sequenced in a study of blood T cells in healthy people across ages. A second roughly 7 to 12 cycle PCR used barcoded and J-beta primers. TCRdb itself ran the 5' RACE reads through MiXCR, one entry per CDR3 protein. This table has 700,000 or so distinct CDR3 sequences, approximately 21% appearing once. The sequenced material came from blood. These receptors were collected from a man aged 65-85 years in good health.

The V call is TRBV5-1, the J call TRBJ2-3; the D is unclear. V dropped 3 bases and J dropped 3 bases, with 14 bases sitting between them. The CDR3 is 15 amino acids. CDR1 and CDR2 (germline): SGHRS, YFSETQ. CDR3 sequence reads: CASSSTPRKTDTQYF. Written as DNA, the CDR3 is TGCGCCAGCAGCTCCACCCCCCGGAAGACAGATACGCAGTATTTT. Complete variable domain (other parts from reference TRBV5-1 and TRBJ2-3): KAGVTQTPRYLIKTRGQQVTLSCSPISGHRSVSWYQQTPGQGLQFLFEYFSETQRNKGNFPGRFSGRQFSNSRSEMNVSTLELGDSALYLCASSSTPRKTDTQYFGPGTRLTVL.

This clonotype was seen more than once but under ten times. The CDR3 nucleotides read TGTGCCAGCGTCCTTCAGGGGGCGGCGGAGACCCAGTACTTC. As protein: CASVLQGAAETQYF. This chain connects TRBV28 to TRBJ2-5; 8 bases are shared with TRBD1. Trimming took 8 bases from V and 5 from J; bases not matched to a gene: 10. The CDR3 has 14 residues. CDR1 is MDHEN, CDR2 SYDVKM, per germline. The whole variable domain, filled in from reference TRBV28 and TRBJ2-5, reads DVKVTQSSRYLVKRTGEKVFLECVQDMDHENMFWYRQDPGLGLRLIYFSYDVKMKEKGDIPEGYSVSREKKERFSLILESASTNQTSMYLCASVLQGAAETQYFGPGTRLLVL.

In DNA, the CDR3 is TGTGCCAGCAGCCCGCTGGGCTCGGGGGGGACAGATACGCAGTATTTT. It is translated as CASSPLGSGGTDTQYF. This chain links TRBV6-5 with TRBJ2-3, with 8 positions matching TRBD2. CDR3 length: 16 residues. Germline CDR1 MNHEY, CDR2 SVGAGI. V lost 6 bases, J lost 3 bases, and 11 bases stayed unmatched.

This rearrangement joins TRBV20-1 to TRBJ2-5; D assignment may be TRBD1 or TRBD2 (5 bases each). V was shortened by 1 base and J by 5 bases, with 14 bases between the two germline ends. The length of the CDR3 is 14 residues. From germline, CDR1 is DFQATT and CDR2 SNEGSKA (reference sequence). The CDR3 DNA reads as TGCAGTGCTAGAGGAGGGGTTCGCGCGGAGACCCAGTACTTC. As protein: CSARGGVRAETQYF.

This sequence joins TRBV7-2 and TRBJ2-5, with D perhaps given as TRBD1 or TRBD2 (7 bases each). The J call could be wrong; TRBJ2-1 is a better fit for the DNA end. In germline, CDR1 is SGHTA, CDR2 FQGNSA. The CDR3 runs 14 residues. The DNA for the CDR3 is TGTGCCAGCAGCTTGGGGGGGACAGTCAATGAGCAGTTCTTC. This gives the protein CASSLGGTVNEQFF.

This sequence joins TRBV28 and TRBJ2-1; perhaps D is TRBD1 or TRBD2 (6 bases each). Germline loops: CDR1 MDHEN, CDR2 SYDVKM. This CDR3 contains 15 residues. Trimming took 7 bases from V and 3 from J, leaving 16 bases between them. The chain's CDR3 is CASTRRDINYNEQFF. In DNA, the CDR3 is TGTGCCAGCACCCGGCGGGACATCAACTACAATGAGCAGTTCTTC.

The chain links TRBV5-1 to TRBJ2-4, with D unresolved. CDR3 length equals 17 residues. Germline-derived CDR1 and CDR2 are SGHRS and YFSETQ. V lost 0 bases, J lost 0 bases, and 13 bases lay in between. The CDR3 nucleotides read TGCGCCAGCAGCTTGGGTTCAGTCGGAGTAGCCAAAAACATTCAGTACTTC. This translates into CASSLGSVGVAKNIQYF.

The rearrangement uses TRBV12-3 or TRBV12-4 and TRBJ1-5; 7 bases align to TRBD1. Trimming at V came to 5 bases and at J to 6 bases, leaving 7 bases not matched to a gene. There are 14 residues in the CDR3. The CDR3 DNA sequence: TGTGCCAGCAGTCCGGGACAGAGTACTCAGCCCCAGCATTTT. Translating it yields CASSPGQSTQPQHF.

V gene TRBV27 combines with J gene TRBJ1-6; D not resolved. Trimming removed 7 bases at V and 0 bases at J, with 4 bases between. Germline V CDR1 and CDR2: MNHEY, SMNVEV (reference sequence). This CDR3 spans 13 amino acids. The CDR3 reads CASTSSYNSPLHF. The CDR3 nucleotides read TGTGCCAGCACTAGCTCCTATAATTCACCCCTCCACTTT.

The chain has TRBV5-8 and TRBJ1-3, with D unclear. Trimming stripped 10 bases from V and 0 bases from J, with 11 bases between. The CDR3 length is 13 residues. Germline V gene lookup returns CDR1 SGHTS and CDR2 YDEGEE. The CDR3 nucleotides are TGTGCCGTACACAGATCCTCTGGAAACACCATATATTTT. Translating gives CAVHRSSGNTIYF.

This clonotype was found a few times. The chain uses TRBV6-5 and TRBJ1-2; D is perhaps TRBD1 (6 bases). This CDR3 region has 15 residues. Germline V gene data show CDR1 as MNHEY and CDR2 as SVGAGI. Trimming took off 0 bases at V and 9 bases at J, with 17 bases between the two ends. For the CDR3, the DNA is TGTGCCAGCAGTTACTCGAGCGGAGGGGGATGGCGCTACACCTTC. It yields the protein CASSYSSGGGWRYTF.

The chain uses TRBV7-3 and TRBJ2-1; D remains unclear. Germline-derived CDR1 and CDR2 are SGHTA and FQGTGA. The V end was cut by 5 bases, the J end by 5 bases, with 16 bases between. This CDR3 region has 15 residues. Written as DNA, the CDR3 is TGTGCCAGCAGCCTAGTTGTCGGGCCTAACAATGAGCAGTTCTTC. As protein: CASSLVVGPNNEQFF.

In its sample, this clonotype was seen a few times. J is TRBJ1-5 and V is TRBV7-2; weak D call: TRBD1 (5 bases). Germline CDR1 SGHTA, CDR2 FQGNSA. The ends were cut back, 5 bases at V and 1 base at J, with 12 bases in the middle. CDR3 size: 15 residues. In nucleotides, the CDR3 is TGTGCCAGCAGCCCTGTGGGGCTAAGCAATCAGCCCCAGCATTTT. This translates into CASSPVGLSNQPQHF.

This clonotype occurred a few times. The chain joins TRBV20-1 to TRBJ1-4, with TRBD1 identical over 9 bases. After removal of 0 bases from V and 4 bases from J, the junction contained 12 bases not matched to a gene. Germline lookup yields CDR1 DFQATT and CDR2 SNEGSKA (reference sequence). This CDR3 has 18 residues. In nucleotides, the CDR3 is TGCAGTGCTAGAGATGGTTTACAGGGGGCGCGGGTTAATGAAAAACTGTTTTTT. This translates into CSARDGLQGARVNEKLFF.

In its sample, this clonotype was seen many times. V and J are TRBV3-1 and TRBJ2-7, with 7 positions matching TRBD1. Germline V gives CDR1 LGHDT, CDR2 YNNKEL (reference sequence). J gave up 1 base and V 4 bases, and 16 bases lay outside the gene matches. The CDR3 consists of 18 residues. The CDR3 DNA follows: TGTGCCAGCAGCCTTTTCCCAAACTCTCCGGGACAGTCCTACGAGCAGTACTTC. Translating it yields CASSLFPNSPGQSYEQYF.

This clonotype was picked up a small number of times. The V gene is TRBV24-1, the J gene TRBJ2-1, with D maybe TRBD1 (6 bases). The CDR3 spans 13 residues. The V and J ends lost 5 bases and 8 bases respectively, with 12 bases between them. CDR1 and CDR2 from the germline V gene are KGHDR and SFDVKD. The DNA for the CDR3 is TGTGCCACCAGTGGTCAACAGGGCTATGAGCAGTTCTTC. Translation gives CATSGQQGYEQFF.

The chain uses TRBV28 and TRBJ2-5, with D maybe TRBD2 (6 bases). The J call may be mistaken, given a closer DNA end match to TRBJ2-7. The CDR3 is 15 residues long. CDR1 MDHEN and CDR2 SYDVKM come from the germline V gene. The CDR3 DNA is TGTGCCACGCACCCCCAGGGAGGATTTCAAGCCGAGCAGTACTTC. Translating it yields CATHPQGGFQAEQYF.

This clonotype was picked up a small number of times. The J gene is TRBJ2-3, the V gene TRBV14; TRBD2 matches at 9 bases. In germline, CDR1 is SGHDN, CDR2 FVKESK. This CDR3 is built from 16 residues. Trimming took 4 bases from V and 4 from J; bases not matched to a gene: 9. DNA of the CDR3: TGTGCCAGCAGCCGCCAACTAGCGGGTCCTGCAGATACGCAGTATTTT. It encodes CASSRQLAGPADTQYF. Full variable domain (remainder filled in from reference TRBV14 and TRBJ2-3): EAGVTQFPSHSVIEKGQTVTLRCDPISGHDNLYWYRRVMGKEIKFLLHFVKESKQDESGMPNNRFLAERTGGTYSTLKVQPAELEDSGVYFCASSRQLAGPADTQYFGPGTRLTVL.

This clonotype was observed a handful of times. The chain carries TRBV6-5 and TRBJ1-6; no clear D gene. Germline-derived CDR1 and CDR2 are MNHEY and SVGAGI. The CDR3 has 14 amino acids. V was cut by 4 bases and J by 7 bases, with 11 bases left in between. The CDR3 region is CASSSGLYNSPLHF. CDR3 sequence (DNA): TGTGCCAGCAGTTCCGGACTGTACAATTCACCCCTCCACTTT.

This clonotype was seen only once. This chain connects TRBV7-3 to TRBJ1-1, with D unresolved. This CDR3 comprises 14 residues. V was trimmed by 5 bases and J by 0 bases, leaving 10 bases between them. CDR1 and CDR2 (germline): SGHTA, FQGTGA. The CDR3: CASSLSPVNTEAFF. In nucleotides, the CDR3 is TGTGCCAGCAGCCTCAGCCCCGTGAACACTGAAGCTTTCTTT.

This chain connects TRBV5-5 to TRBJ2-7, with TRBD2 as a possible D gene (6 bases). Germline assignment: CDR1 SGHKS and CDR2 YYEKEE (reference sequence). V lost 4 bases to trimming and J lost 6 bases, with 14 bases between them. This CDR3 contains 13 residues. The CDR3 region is CASSPLLAGEQYV. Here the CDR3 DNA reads TGTGCCAGCAGCCCCCTACTAGCCGGCGAGCAGTACGTC.

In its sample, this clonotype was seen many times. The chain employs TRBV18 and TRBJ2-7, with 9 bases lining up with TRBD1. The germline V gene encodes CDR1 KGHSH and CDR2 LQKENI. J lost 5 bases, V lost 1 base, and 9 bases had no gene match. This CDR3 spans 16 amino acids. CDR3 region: CASSPRPGQGFHEQYV. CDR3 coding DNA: TGTGCCAGCTCACCACGACCGGGACAGGGTTTCCACGAGCAGTACGTC.